This TCR beta chain was profiled in a study of OX40 agonist ivuxolimab in advanced cancers. Whole-study context: Having had anti-PD-1, anti-PD-L1 or anti-CTLA-4 therapy before was allowed, and roughly 38% had some.

A few counts support this clone. This CDR3 is 14 amino acids long. Trimming removed 5 bases from V and 4 bases from J, with 17 bases in between. In germline, CDR1 is GTSNPN, CDR2 SVGIG (reference sequence). The data were produced by immunoSEQ multiplex PCR, yet TCRdb's version contains in-frame clones alone and is incomplete. The table records around 67,000 clones, 75% to 85% of them present only once. This rearrangement joins TRBV30 to TRBJ1-1; D may be TRBD1 (6 bases). Sequenced here: CD4+ or CD8+ T cells sorted from blood, sampled in a trial of the OX40 agonist ivuxolimab. This receptor was obtained from an adult with an advanced solid tumor such as melanoma, head and neck, liver or kidney cancer. The CDR3, as DNA: TGTGCCTGGGTAGAAACAGGGCCTCCCACTGAAGCTTTCTTT. Amino acid sequence: CAWVETGPPTEAFF. Combining the CDR3 with reference TRBV30 and TRBJ1-1 gives the whole variable domain SQTIHQWPATLVQPVGSPLSLECTVEGTSNPNLYWYRQAAGRGLQLLFYSVGIGQISSEVPQNLSASRPQDRQFILSSKKLLLSDSGFYLCAWVETGPPTEAFFGQGTRLTVV.